This T cell receptor (beta chain) was identified in a study of blood T cell repertoires in COVID-19. On the study more broadly: Material from acute and convalescent COVID-19 was sourced from the United States, Italy and Spain.

The CDR3 extends over 13 amino acids. The trim removed 2 bases at V and 4 bases at J, leaving 0 bases unmatched. Looked up from germline, CDR1 is ENHRY and CDR2 is SYGVKD. Followed over time, Seattle patients had been enrolled while infection was active. Authors' methods: Cell counts per sample came from amplifying reference gene primers. Here immunoSEQ multiplex PCR was the method, and the copy in TCRdb shows in-frame clones only, minus some. The V and J calls and clone size are taken from that table; D and trimming were inferred from the DNA. In the table there are some 200,000 clones, roughly 94% of which are singletons.

The sequence was collected from a man aged 30 to 39 with COVID-19, enrolled during active disease. Sample: peripheral blood. The chain carries TRBV10-3 and TRBJ2-5, with 8 positions matching TRBD1. The chain's CDR3 is CAISETGGETQYF. The DNA of the CDR3 is TGTGCCATCAGTGAGACAGGGGGAGAGACCCAGTACTTC.